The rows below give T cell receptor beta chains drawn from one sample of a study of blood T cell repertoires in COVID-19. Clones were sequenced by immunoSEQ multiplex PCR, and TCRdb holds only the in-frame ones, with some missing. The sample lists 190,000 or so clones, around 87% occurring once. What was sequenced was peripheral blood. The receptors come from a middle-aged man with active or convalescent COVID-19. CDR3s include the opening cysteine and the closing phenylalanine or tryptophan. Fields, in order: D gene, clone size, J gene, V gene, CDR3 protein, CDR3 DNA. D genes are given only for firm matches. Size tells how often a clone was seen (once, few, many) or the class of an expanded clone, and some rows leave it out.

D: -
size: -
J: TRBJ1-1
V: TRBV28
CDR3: CASIGGSRRFF
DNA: TGTGCCAGCATCGGGGGTTCTCGGAGGTTCTTT

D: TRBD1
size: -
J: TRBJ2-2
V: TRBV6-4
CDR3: CASSDVVTGGTGELFF
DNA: TGTGCCAGCAGTGACGTAGTAACAGGGGGCACCGGGGAGCTGTTTTTT

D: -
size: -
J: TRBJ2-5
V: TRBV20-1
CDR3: CSASVLSVVQETQYF
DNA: TGCAGTGCTAGTGTACTGAGCGTAGTCCAAGAGACCCAGTACTTC

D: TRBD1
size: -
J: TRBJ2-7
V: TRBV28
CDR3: CASSWTGAEQYF
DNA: TGTGCCAGCAGTTGGACAGGGGCCGAGCAGTACTTC

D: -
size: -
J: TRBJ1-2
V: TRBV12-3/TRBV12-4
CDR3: CASSLGQFYGYTF
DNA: TGTGCCAGCAGTTTAGGACAATTCTATGGCTACACCTTC

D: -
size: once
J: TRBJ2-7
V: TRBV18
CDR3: CASSQGSARGSYEQYF
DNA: TGTGCCAGCTCCCAAGGATCGGCAAGGGGCTCCTACGAGCAGTACTTC

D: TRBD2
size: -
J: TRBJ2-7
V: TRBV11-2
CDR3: CASSLGLAGGRGHEQYF
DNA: TGTGCCAGCAGCTTAGGTCTAGCGGGGGGGCGTGGCCACGAGCAGTACTTC

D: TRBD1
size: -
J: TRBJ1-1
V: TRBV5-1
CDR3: CASSPGQGNTEAFF
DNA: TGCGCCAGCAGCCCCGGACAGGGGAACACTGAAGCTTTCTTT

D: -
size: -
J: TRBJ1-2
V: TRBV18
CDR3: CASSPDTPPTYGYTF
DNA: TGTGCCAGCTCACCAGACACCCCCCCCACCTACGGCTACACCTTC

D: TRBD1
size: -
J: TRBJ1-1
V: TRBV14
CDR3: CASTRIIGAGGTEAFF
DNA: TGTGCCAGCACCCGGATAATTGGGGCAGGGGGCACTGAAGCTTTCTTT

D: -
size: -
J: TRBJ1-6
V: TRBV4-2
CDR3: CASSQDSEGSPLHF
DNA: TGTGCCAGCAGCCAAGATAGTGAGGGCTCACCCCTCCACTTT